This T cell receptor (beta chain) was captured in a study of blood T cell repertoires in COVID-19. Germline lookup yields CDR1 KGHSH and CDR2 LQKENI. The length of the CDR3 is 16 residues. V lost 1 base to trimming and J lost 3 bases, with 12 bases between them. Libraries were prepared by immunoSEQ multiplex PCR; TCRdb keeps only in-frame clonotypes and omits some of them. The sample carries tens of thousands of clones, roughly 80% recorded once. This clone was picked up a small number of times. Categorization into cohorts depended on clinical history that participants reported. The receptor's source is a woman between 40 and 55 years old with acute COVID-19. Input material: PBMCs or T cells enriched from blood (not recorded which). This sequence joins TRBV18 and TRBJ1-4, with D unresolved. The CDR3 nucleotides are TGTGCCAGCTCACCACGCCCCACCGAGGCTAATGAAAAACTGTTTTTT. It yields the protein CASSPRPTEANEKLFF. The whole variable domain, filled in from reference TRBV18 and TRBJ1-4, reads NAGVMQNPRHLVRRRGQEARLRCSPMKGHSHVYWYRQLPEEGLKFMVYLQKENIIDESGMPKERFSAEFPKEGPSILRIQQVVRGDSAAYFCASSPRPTEANEKLFFGSGTQLSVL.